This passage covers 10 T cell receptor beta chains from one sample sequenced in a study of post-analysis software for immune sequencing data. No cognate antigen is known for these TCRs. Study-level points and caveats: The five TRBV segments detected at higher frequency in patients than in controls included TRBV5-6, TRBV5-1 and TRBV20-1.

Unique molecular identifiers featured in each of the TCR beta cDNA libraries. MiXCR, run by TCRdb on the PCR reads, gives a single entry per CDR3 protein. The sample includes approximately 770,000 distinct CDR3 sequences, just over 45% of them seen just once. Sequencing input: blood. Receptors were obtained from a girl aged 10 to 17 with multiple sclerosis.

CDR3 sequence (DNA): TGCAGTGCGCCGACTAGGAATGAGCAGTTCTTC. Its protein is CSAPTRNEQFF. The V gene is TRBV20-1, the J gene TRBJ2-1, with D possibly being TRBD2 (6 bases). The germline V gene has CDR1 DFQATT and CDR2 SNEGSKA (reference sequence). The CDR3 sequence is 11 residues long. The ends were cut back, 6 bases at V and 7 bases at J, with 10 bases in the middle.

This clonotype was recorded a few times. This chain links TRBV4-3 with TRBJ1-5; D gene ambiguous. Germline CDR1 LGHNA, CDR2 YSLEER. Trimming pared 0 bases from V and 5 bases from J, leaving 11 bases between. This CDR3 comprises 15 residues. As DNA, the CDR3 is TGCGCCAGCAGCCAAGATAAGGGTGCGGATCAGCCCCAGCATTTT. This translates into CASSQDKGADQPQHF.

This clonotype was observed a few times. The chain is built from TRBV5-1 and TRBJ2-5; 8 bases map to TRBD2. Per the germline V gene, CDR1 is SGHRS and CDR2 is YFSETQ. V lost 1 base and J lost 5; bases outside the gene matches: 13. This CDR3 comprises 17 residues. CDR3: CASSLPRESGSRETQYF. The DNA for the CDR3 is TGCGCCAGCAGCTTGCCCCGGGAGAGCGGGAGTAGGGAGACCCAGTACTTC.

Here the CDR3 reads CASSQWSPREESTDTQYF. The CDR3 DNA follows: TGCGCCAGCAGCCAATGGTCCCCGCGGGAGGAAAGCACAGATACGCAGTATTTT. The gene calls are TRBV4-3 and TRBJ2-3; TRBD2 matches at 8 bases. This CDR3 is 18 amino acids long. J was trimmed by 0 bases and V by 2 bases; bases with no gene match: 10. The germline gives CDR1 LGHNA, CDR2 YSLEER.

The V gene is TRBV7-9, the J gene TRBJ1-2, with D unresolved. Germline CDR1 and CDR2: SEHNR and FQNEAQ (reference sequence). V was cut by 4 bases and J by 8 bases, with 20 bases left in between. The length of the CDR3 is 15 residues. The DNA for the CDR3 is TGTGCCAGCAGCTCCTCCGTTGTCGGAAGTGGGGGCTACACCTTC. Residues: CASSSSVVGSGGYTF.

This clonotype has a handful of counts. The V gene is TRBV5-1, the J gene TRBJ2-1, with 8 bases lining up with TRBD2. Germline loops: CDR1 SGHRS, CDR2 YFSETQ. This CDR3 has 14 amino acids. V lost 4 bases, J lost 8 bases, and 8 bases stayed unmatched. The CDR3 DNA sequence: TGCGCCAGCAGCCGGAGCGGGAGTAGCGATGAGCAGTTCTTC. Its protein product is CASSRSGSSDEQFF. The whole variable domain, filled in from reference TRBV5-1 and TRBJ2-1, reads KAGVTQTPRYLIKTRGQQVTLSCSPISGHRSVSWYQQTPGQGLQFLFEYFSETQRNKGNFPGRFSGRQFSNSRSEMNVSTLELGDSALYLCASSRSGSSDEQFFGPGTRLTVL.

The chain combines TRBV29-1 with TRBJ2-1; D remains ambiguous. Trimming took 1 base from V and 2 from J, leaving 15 bases between them. In germline, CDR1 is SQVTM, CDR2 ANQGSEA. The CDR3 has 16 residues. Here the CDR3 reads CSVEVLTVLTYNEQFF. CDR3 DNA: TGCAGCGTTGAAGTTCTTACAGTGTTGACCTACAATGAGCAGTTCTTC.

This rearrangement joins TRBV20-1 to TRBJ2-5; possible D gene TRBD1, 6 bases. V lost 7 bases and J lost 7, with 16 bases in between. Germline CDR1 reads DFQATT; CDR2 reads SNEGSKA (reference sequence). The CDR3 consists of 12 residues. CDR3 protein: CSVPQGRRTQYF. In DNA, the CDR3 is TGCAGTGTCCCACAGGGTAGACGGACCCAGTACTTC.

J is TRBJ2-3 and V is TRBV7-6; 7 bases map to TRBD2. Germline V gene data show CDR1 as SGHVS and CDR2 as FNYEAQ. Losses at the gene ends were 1 base for V and 1 base for J; bases not matched to a gene: 8. CDR3 length: 17 residues. CDR3 in DNA: TGTGCCAGCAGCTTAGAGTCAACTAGCGCGCGCACAGATACGCAGTATTTT. This codes for CASSLESTSARTDTQYF.

The V call is TRBV15, the J call TRBJ2-7; D is undetermined. The CDR3 runs 15 residues. The V and J ends lost 0 bases and 6 bases respectively, with 15 bases between them. CDR1 and CDR2 from the germline V gene are LNHNV and YYDKDF (reference sequence). The CDR3 region is CATSRDSDWAREQYF. The CDR3 bases are TGTGCCACCAGCAGAGATTCGGATTGGGCCCGCGAGCAGTACTTC.